This TCR beta chain originates from a study of T cell responses to AZD1222 COVID-19 vaccine. Trimming stripped 2 bases from V and 7 bases from J, with 11 bases between. Per germline, CDR1 MRHNA and CDR2 SNTAGT. This CDR3 region has 14 residues. Sequencing used immunoSEQ multiplex PCR; TCRdb keeps in-frame clones, though not all of them. The table shows 100,000 or so clones, with nearly 90% occurring only once. Source: peripheral blood, taken on day 0 of AZD1222 vaccination. This chain connects TRBV6-4 to TRBJ2-2; possibly TRBD2 for D (6 bases). The TCR sequence derives from an adult in good health. The CDR3 spells CASSDGEAGGELFF. The CDR3, as DNA: TGTGCCAGCAGTGACGGAGAAGCGGGCGGGGAGCTGTTTTTT.